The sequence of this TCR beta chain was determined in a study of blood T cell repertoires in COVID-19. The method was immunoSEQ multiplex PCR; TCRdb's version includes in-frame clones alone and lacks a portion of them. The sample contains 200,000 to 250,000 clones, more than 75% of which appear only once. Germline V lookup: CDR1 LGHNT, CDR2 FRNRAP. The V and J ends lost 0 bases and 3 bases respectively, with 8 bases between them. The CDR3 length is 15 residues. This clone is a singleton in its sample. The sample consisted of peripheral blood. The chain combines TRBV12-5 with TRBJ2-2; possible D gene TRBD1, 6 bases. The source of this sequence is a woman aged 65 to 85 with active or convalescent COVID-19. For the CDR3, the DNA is TGTGCTAGTGGTTTGGTACAGGGTGACACCGGGGAGCTGTTTTTT. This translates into CASGLVQGDTGELFF.